This is a list of T cell receptor beta chains from one sample in a study of cytomegalovirus exposure and HLA in healthy donors. Some clones are missing from TCRdb's copy, which holds only in-frame ones; the method was immunoSEQ multiplex PCR. The table lists some 92,000 clones, approximately 72% of them singletons. Material for sequencing was PBMCs. These receptors originate from a man between 18 and 35 years old in good health and CMV-seropositive. The CDR3 runs from the conserved cysteine through the conserved F or W. A D gene is named only where the DNA matches it firmly. Not all rows give a size; the values are once, few, many and, for expanded clones, a class.

cdr3_nt: TGTGCCAGCTCCTCCCCGGCTGGACAGTCCTACGAGCAGTACTTC; cdr3_aa: CASSSPAGQSYEQYF; j_call: TRBJ2-7; d_call: NA; clone_size: NA; v_call: TRBV7-9; cdr3_length: 15
cdr3_nt: TGTGCCACCAGCAGAGAGCAGGGTTCCATATATTTT; cdr3_aa: CATSREQGSIYF; j_call: TRBJ1-3; d_call: NA; clone_size: NA; v_call: TRBV15; cdr3_length: 12
cdr3_nt: TGTGCCAGCAGCTTAGACTCCTACGAGCAGTACTTC; cdr3_aa: CASSLDSYEQYF; j_call: TRBJ2-7; d_call: NA; clone_size: NA; v_call: TRBV4-2; cdr3_length: 12
cdr3_nt: TGTGCCAGCAGCCCTGACAGGGGTGCTACCATTTTGGTCCTGACTTTC; cdr3_aa: CASSPDRGATILVLTF; j_call: TRBJ2-6; d_call: TRBD1; clone_size: NA; v_call: TRBV2; cdr3_length: 16
cdr3_nt: TGTGCCAGCAGCTTGGCTCAGGGACAGAACACTGAAGCTTTCTTT; cdr3_aa: CASSLAQGQNTEAFF; j_call: TRBJ1-1; d_call: NA; clone_size: few; v_call: TRBV7-9; cdr3_length: 15
cdr3_nt: TGTGCCAGCAGTGAGAGTTCGAACAGGGGCGACGAGCAGTACTTC; cdr3_aa: CASSESSNRGDEQYF; j_call: TRBJ2-7; d_call: TRBD1; clone_size: NA; v_call: TRBV6-1; cdr3_length: 15
cdr3_nt: TGTGCCATTAGACAGGGGGCCCCCTATGGCTACACCTTC; cdr3_aa: CAIRQGAPYGYTF; j_call: TRBJ1-2; d_call: TRBD1; clone_size: NA; v_call: TRBV10-3; cdr3_length: 13
cdr3_nt: TGCGCCAGCAGCCCTAACTCCGGGACTAGCGGGGGGGCCTACGAGCAGTACTTC; cdr3_aa: CASSPNSGTSGGAYEQYF; j_call: TRBJ2-7; d_call: TRBD2; clone_size: NA; v_call: TRBV5-1; cdr3_length: 18
cdr3_nt: TGCGCCAGCAGCCACCCGGAGTCTCGCAGCTCCTACGAGCAGTACTTC; cdr3_aa: CASSHPESRSSYEQYF; j_call: TRBJ2-7; d_call: NA; clone_size: NA; v_call: TRBV4-1; cdr3_length: 16
cdr3_nt: TGCGCCAGCAGCAAGTTTTTAGCGGGGGGCACGAGCTCCTACGAGCAGTACTTC; cdr3_aa: CASSKFLAGGTSSYEQYF; j_call: TRBJ2-7; d_call: TRBD2; clone_size: few; v_call: TRBV5-1; cdr3_length: 18
cdr3_nt: TGCGCCAGCCGGAACCGGGACAGGGGGACGAACACTGAAGCTTTCTTT; cdr3_aa: CASRNRDRGTNTEAFF; j_call: TRBJ1-1; d_call: TRBD1; clone_size: NA; v_call: TRBV5-1; cdr3_length: 16
cdr3_nt: TGTGCCAGCAGTTACTTTGACAGGGCAGGTGAGCAGTTCTTC; cdr3_aa: CASSYFDRAGEQFF; j_call: TRBJ2-1; d_call: TRBD1; clone_size: NA; v_call: TRBV6-5; cdr3_length: 14
cdr3_nt: TGCGCCAGCAGCACTACACATAGGGAGACCCAGTACTTC; cdr3_aa: CASSTTHRETQYF; j_call: TRBJ2-5; d_call: NA; clone_size: NA; v_call: TRBV5-1; cdr3_length: 13
cdr3_nt: TGTGCCAGTTCCCCGTCCTACAATGAGCAGTTCTTC; cdr3_aa: CASSPSYNEQFF; j_call: TRBJ2-1; d_call: NA; clone_size: NA; v_call: TRBV6-1; cdr3_length: 12
cdr3_nt: TGTGCCACCAGCAGAGATCGGCGGGGGGCGGACACCGGGGAGCTGTTTTTT; cdr3_aa: CATSRDRRGADTGELFF; j_call: TRBJ2-2; d_call: TRBD2; clone_size: NA; v_call: TRBV15; cdr3_length: 17
cdr3_nt: TGTGCCAGCAGTGACGGCCGAGGCGAGCAGTACTTC; cdr3_aa: CASSDGRGEQYF; j_call: TRBJ2-7; d_call: NA; clone_size: NA; v_call: TRBV2; cdr3_length: 12
cdr3_nt: TGCGCCAGCAGAAGAGACAGGTCGGAGCAGTACTTC; cdr3_aa: CASRRDRSEQYF; j_call: TRBJ2-7; d_call: NA; clone_size: NA; v_call: TRBV5-1; cdr3_length: 12
cdr3_nt: TGCGCCAGCGGCACAGGGGAGAATGGTTCACCCCTCCACTTT; cdr3_aa: CASGTGENGSPLHF; j_call: TRBJ1-6; d_call: TRBD1; clone_size: NA; v_call: TRBV5-1; cdr3_length: 14
cdr3_nt: TGTGCCAGCAGTTTCCGAGGTGGGGCAGGGTGGGATGAAAAACTGTTTTTT; cdr3_aa: CASSFRGGAGWDEKLFF; j_call: TRBJ1-4; d_call: NA; clone_size: few; v_call: TRBV27; cdr3_length: 17
cdr3_nt: TGTGCCAGCAGCGTAGGACAGGGCGGGACTGAAGCTTTCTTT; cdr3_aa: CASSVGQGGTEAFF; j_call: TRBJ1-1; d_call: TRBD1; clone_size: NA; v_call: TRBV9; cdr3_length: 14
cdr3_nt: TGCGCCAGCAGCCAAGAAAAGCTCAGACAGGGCGCTGAAGCTTTCTTT; cdr3_aa: CASSQEKLRQGAEAFF; j_call: TRBJ1-1; d_call: TRBD1; clone_size: NA; v_call: TRBV4-1; cdr3_length: 16
cdr3_nt: TGTGCCAGCAGCAAAAAAGGTATAGCTGACAGGGACTATGGCTACACCTTC; cdr3_aa: CASSKKGIADRDYGYTF; j_call: TRBJ1-2; d_call: TRBD1; clone_size: NA; v_call: TRBV27; cdr3_length: 17
cdr3_nt: TGTGCCAGCAGTTTCAACGGACAGGGATATAATTCACCCCTCCACTTT; cdr3_aa: CASSFNGQGYNSPLHF; j_call: TRBJ1-6; d_call: TRBD1; clone_size: NA; v_call: TRBV28; cdr3_length: 16
cdr3_nt: TGTGCCAGCAGTTTAACTCGGGGACAAGGTCCCACTTTCTTCTACGAGCAGTACTTC; cdr3_aa: CASSLTRGQGPTFFYEQYF; j_call: TRBJ2-7; d_call: NA; clone_size: NA; v_call: TRBV28; cdr3_length: 19
cdr3_nt: TGTGCCAGCAGCTTCAGGACAGGGGACACTGAAGCTTTCTTT; cdr3_aa: CASSFRTGDTEAFF; j_call: TRBJ1-1; d_call: TRBD1; clone_size: NA; v_call: TRBV7-9; cdr3_length: 14
cdr3_nt: TGTGCCAGCAGCGTGGCAGGGGGAGAACAAGAGACCCAGTACTTC; cdr3_aa: CASSVAGGEQETQYF; j_call: TRBJ2-5; d_call: TRBD1; clone_size: NA; v_call: TRBV9; cdr3_length: 15
cdr3_nt: TGTGCCAGCAGCGTAGCTGGGGGGGGGCCCCAGCATTTT; cdr3_aa: CASSVAGGGPQHF; j_call: TRBJ1-5; d_call: NA; clone_size: NA; v_call: TRBV9; cdr3_length: 13
cdr3_nt: TGCGCCAGCATCTCTAGCGGGGGGTACCCCGGGGAGCTGTTTTTT; cdr3_aa: CASISSGGYPGELFF; j_call: TRBJ2-2; d_call: TRBD2; clone_size: NA; v_call: TRBV5-1; cdr3_length: 15
cdr3_nt: TGTGCCAGCAGCCCACCCGGGGGGATTGAAGCTTTCTTT; cdr3_aa: CASSPPGGIEAFF; j_call: TRBJ1-1; d_call: NA; clone_size: NA; v_call: TRBV5-5; cdr3_length: 13
cdr3_nt: TGTGCCAGCACCCCAGCGGGGTCTGGCACAGATACGCAGTATTTT; cdr3_aa: CASTPAGSGTDTQYF; j_call: TRBJ2-3; d_call: TRBD2; clone_size: NA; v_call: TRBV28; cdr3_length: 15
cdr3_nt: TGTGCCAGCAGGGGGACAGGTCGGGAAAAACTGTTTTTT; cdr3_aa: CASRGTGREKLFF; j_call: TRBJ1-4; d_call: TRBD1; clone_size: few; v_call: TRBV28; cdr3_length: 13
cdr3_nt: TGCGCCAGCAGCCAAGAAGGTAGCGGCTACAATGAGCAGTTCTTC; cdr3_aa: CASSQEGSGYNEQFF; j_call: TRBJ2-1; d_call: NA; clone_size: few; v_call: TRBV4-1; cdr3_length: 15
cdr3_nt: TGTGCCAGTAGTATAGGGACAGGGGGCGAATCTGGGGCCAACGTCCTGACTTTC; cdr3_aa: CASSIGTGGESGANVLTF; j_call: TRBJ2-6; d_call: TRBD1; clone_size: once; v_call: TRBV19; cdr3_length: 18
cdr3_nt: TGTGCCAGCAGCTTACGGACAGGGGGGAAAGGCGGGGAGCTGTTTTTT; cdr3_aa: CASSLRTGGKGGELFF; j_call: TRBJ2-2; d_call: TRBD1; clone_size: NA; v_call: TRBV5-4; cdr3_length: 16
cdr3_nt: TGCGCCAGCAGCTTGGAACAGGGGAGTAATTCACCCCTCCACTTT; cdr3_aa: CASSLEQGSNSPLHF; j_call: TRBJ1-6; d_call: TRBD1; clone_size: NA; v_call: TRBV5-1; cdr3_length: 15